What follows is one T cell receptor (beta chain) and its context. Its antigen is unknown. V lost 3 bases and J 6 bases, leaving 5 bases between the germline ends. The CDR3 contains 12 residues. Germline V gene lookup returns CDR1 LGHNA and CDR2 YSLEER. This entry is derived from a study of response to subunit inactivated influenza vaccine. Broader study findings: Seasonal influenza vaccination, on each occasion, was suggested by the authors to recruit few new T cells.

One entry per CDR3 protein, called by TCRdb with MiXCR from the RT-PCR reads. The repertoire holds roughly 700,000 distinct CDR3 sequences, with more than 15% as singletons. The rearrangement uses TRBV4-3 and TRBJ2-2, with D uncertain. This TCR was recovered from a man aged 50 or older who received an inactivated influenza vaccine. Sequencing was performed on PBMCs from blood, taken 12 days after vaccination. In DNA, the CDR3 is TGCGCCAGCAGCCACGTACCCGGGGAGCTGTTTTTT. This codes for CASSHVPGELFF.